Detailed here is one TCR beta chain. Unique molecular identifiers were used to barcode this TCRbeta library. TCRdb recomputed calls from the PCR reads with MiXCR, one row per CDR3 protein. In the table there are 450,000 to 500,000 distinct CDR3 sequences, around 12% of which are singletons. The CDR3 has 12 residues. V lost 5 bases and J lost 7, with 9 bases in between. CDR1 is SGHVS and CDR2 is FNYEAQ in the germline V gene. These data are taken from a study of T-cell reconstitution after alpha-beta-depleted transplantation in children. V and J are TRBV7-6 and TRBJ2-1; D remains ambiguous. The TCR originated in a human donor who donated a stem cell graft to a child with combined immunodeficiency. The sequenced sample was PBMCs from the stem cell graft donor, obtained from the stem cell graft. CDR3 DNA: TGTGCCAGCAGCACCACAGAAAATGAGCAGTTCTTC. This translates into CASSTTENEQFF.